This T cell receptor beta chain originates from a study of T cells after yellow fever vaccination. MiXCR, run by TCRdb on the 5' RACE reads, gives a single entry per CDR3 protein. The data hold 250,000 to 400,000 distinct CDR3 sequences, with around 4.5% observed a single time. Overall study findings and caveats: Weaker overall was a secondary response that nonetheless peaked faster, on day 5 versus 15. Post-booster samples contained most primary-vaccination clones (about 95% CD4, less than 90% CD8).

This CDR3 has 14 amino acids. The germline CDR1 and CDR2 sequences are LGHNA and YSLEER. Trimming removed 1 base from V and 4 bases from J, with 11 bases in between. This clonotype was observed once. The antigen remains undetermined. The chain couples TRBV4-3 to TRBJ2-7, with D possibly TRBD1 on 6 matching bases. The sample in question was PBMCs, obtained 15 days after the yellow fever booster vaccination. The clonotype comes from a man aged 18 to 35 who received the YFV17D yellow fever vaccine. The CDR3 sequence is CASSQATGRYEQYF. The CDR3 DNA sequence: TGCGCCAGCAGCCAAGCGACAGGAAGATACGAGCAGTACTTC.